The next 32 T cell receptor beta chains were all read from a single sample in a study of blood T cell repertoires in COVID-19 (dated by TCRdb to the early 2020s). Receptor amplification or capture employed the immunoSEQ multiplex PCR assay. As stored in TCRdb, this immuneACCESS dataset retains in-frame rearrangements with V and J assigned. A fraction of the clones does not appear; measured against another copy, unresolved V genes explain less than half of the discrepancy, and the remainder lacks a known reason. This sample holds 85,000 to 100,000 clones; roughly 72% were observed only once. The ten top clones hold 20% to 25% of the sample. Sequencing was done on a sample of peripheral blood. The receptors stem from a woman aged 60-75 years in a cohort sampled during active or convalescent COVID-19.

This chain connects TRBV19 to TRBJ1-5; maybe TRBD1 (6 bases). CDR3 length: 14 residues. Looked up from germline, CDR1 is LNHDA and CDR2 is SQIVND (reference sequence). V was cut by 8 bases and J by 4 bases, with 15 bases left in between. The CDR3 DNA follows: TGTGCCAGTTCACAGGGACCTCCAAATCAGCCCCAGCATTTT. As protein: CASSQGPPNQPQHF.

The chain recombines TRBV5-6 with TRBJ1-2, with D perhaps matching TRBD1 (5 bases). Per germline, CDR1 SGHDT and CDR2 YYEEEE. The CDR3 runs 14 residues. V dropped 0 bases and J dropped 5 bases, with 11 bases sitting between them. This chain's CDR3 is CASSLGGQGYGYTF. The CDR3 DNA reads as TGTGCCAGCAGCTTGGGGGGCCAAGGGTATGGCTACACCTTC. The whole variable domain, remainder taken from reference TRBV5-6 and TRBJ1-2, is DAGVTQSPTHLIKTRGQQVTLRCSPKSGHDTVSWYQQALGQGPQFIFQYYEEEERQRGNFPDRFSGHQFPNYSSELNVNALLLGDSALYLCASSLGGQGYGYTFGSGTRLTVV.

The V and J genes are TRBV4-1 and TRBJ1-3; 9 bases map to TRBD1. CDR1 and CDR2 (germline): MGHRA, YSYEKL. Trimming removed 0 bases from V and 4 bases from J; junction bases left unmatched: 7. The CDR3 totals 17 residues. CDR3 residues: CASSQDRDRARGNTIYF. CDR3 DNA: TGCGCCAGCAGCCAAGATCGGGACAGGGCCCGCGGAAACACCATATATTTT.

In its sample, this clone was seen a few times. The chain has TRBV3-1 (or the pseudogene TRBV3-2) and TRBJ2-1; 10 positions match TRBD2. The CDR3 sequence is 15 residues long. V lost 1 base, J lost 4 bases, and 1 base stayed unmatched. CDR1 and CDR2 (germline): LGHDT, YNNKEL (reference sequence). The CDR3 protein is CASSQGSGGYNEQFF. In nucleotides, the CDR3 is TGTGCCAGCAGCCAAGGTAGCGGGGGGTACAATGAGCAGTTCTTC.

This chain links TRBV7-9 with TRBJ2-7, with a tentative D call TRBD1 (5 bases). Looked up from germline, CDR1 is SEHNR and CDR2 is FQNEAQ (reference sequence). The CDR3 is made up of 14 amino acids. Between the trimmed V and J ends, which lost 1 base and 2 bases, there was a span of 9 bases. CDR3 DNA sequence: TGTGCCAGCAGCTTAGACAGGTCACCCTACGAGCAGTACTTC. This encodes CASSLDRSPYEQYF.

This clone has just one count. The chain's CDR3 is CSARNRGEQFF. In DNA form, the CDR3 reads TGCAGTGCTAGAAACAGGGGTGAGCAGTTCTTC. The chain employs TRBV20-1 and TRBJ2-1; TRBD1 matches 7 bases. Germline V gives CDR1 DFQATT, CDR2 SNEGSKA (reference sequence). After removal of 2 bases from V and 9 bases from J, the junction contained 1 base not matched to a gene. This CDR3 is built from 11 residues.

CDR3 bases: TGTGCCAGCAGCTTAGAGGGGGCCGGTCTAAAGACCCAGTACTTC. Its protein is CASSLEGAGLKTQYF. This chain links TRBV7-9 with TRBJ2-5, with 7 bases matching TRBD1. From germline, CDR1 is SEHNR and CDR2 FQNEAQ (reference sequence). The CDR3 has 15 residues. Germline trimming cut 1 base from V and 6 bases from J; bases unmatched to any gene: 8. Looking up the rest from reference TRBV7-9 and TRBJ2-5 gives the full variable domain: DTGVSQNPRHKITKRGQNVTFRCDPISEHNRLYWYRQTLGQGPEFLTYFQNEAQLEKSRLLSDRFSAERPKGSFSTLEIQRTEQGDSAMYLCASSLEGAGLKTQYFGPGTRLLVL.

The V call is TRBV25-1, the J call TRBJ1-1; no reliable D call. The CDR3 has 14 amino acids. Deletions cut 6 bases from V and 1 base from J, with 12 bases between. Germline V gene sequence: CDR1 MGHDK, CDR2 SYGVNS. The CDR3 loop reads CASRGLTKNTEAFF. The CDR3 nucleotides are TGTGCCAGCAGAGGACTGACAAAGAACACTGAAGCTTTCTTT. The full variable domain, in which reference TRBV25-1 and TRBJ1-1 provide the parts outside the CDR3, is EADIYQTPRYLVIGTGKKITLECSQTMGHDKMYWYQQDPGMELHLIHYSYGVNSTEKGDLSSESTVSRIRTEHFPLTLESARPSHTSQYLCASRGLTKNTEAFFGQGTRLTVV.

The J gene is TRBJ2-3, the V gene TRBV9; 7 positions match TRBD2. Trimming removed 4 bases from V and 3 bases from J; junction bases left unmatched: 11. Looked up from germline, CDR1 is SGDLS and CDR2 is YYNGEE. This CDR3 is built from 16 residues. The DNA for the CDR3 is TGTGCCAGCAGCCCCGGGGTCGGGGAGGGGACAGATACGCAGTATTTT. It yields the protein CASSPGVGEGTDTQYF.

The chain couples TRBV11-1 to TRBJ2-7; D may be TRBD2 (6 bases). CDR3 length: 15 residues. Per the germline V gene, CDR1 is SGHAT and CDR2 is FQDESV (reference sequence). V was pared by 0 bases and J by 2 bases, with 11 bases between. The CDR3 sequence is CASSLAPGEAYEQYF. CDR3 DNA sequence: TGTGCCAGCAGCTTAGCCCCGGGGGAGGCCTACGAGCAGTACTTC.

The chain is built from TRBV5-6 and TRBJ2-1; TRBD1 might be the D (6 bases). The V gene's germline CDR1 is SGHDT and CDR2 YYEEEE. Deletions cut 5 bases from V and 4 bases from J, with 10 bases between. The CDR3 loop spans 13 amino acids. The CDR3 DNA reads TGTGCCAGCAGTGAACAGGGTTACAATGAGCAGTTCTTC. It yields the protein CASSEQGYNEQFF.

The CDR3 loop is CASSLAGAFTDTQYF. The CDR3 DNA follows: TGCGCCAGCAGCTTAGCGGGGGCGTTCACAGATACGCAGTATTTT. The chain has TRBV5-1 and TRBJ2-3, with TRBD2 identical over 8 bases. The J segment lost 2 bases and the V segment lost 2 bases, leaving 4 bases of the junction unmatched. CDR3 length: 15 amino acids. Germline V gene data show CDR1 as SGHRS and CDR2 as YFSETQ.

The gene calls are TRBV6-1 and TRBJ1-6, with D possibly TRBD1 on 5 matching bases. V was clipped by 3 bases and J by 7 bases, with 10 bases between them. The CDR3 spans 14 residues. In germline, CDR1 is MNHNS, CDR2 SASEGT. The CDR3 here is CASSDPGRNSPLHF. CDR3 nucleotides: TGTGCCAGCAGTGACCCAGGGAGGAATTCACCCCTCCACTTT.

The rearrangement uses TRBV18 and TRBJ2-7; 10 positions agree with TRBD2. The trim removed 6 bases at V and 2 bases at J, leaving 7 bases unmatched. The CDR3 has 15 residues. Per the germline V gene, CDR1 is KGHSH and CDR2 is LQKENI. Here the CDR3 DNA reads TGTGCCAGCTCCTATAGCGGGGGGACAACCTACGAGCAGTACTTC. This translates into CASSYSGGTTYEQYF.

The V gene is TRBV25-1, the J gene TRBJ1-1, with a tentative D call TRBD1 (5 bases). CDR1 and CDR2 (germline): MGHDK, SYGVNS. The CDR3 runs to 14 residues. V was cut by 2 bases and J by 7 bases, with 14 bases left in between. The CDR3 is CASSEVPGDSEAFF. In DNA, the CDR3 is TGTGCCAGCAGTGAAGTCCCGGGCGACAGTGAAGCTTTCTTT. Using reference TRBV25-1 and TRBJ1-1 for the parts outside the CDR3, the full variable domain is EADIYQTPRYLVIGTGKKITLECSQTMGHDKMYWYQQDPGMELHLIHYSYGVNSTEKGDLSSESTVSRIRTEHFPLTLESARPSHTSQYLCASSEVPGDSEAFFGQGTRLTVV.

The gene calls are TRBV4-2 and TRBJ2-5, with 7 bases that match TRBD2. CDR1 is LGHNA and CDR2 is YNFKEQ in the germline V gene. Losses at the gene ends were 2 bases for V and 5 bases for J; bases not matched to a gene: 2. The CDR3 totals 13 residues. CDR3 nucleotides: TGTGCCAGCAGCCAAATCGGGGGGGAGACCCAGTACTTC. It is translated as CASSQIGGETQYF.

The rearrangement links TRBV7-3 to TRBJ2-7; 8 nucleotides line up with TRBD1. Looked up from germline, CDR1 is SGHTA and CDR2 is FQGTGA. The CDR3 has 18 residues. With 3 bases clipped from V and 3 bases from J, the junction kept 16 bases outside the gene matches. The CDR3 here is CASSLIAADRAAYYEQYF. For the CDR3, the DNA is TGTGCCAGCAGCTTGATAGCAGCGGACAGGGCCGCCTACTACGAGCAGTACTTC.

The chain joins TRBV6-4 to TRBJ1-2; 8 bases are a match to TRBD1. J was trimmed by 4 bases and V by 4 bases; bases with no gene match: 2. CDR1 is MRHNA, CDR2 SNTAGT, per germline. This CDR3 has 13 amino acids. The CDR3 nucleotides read TGTGCCAGCAGTGTCGGACAGGGCTATGGCTACACCTTC. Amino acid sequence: CASSVGQGYGYTF.

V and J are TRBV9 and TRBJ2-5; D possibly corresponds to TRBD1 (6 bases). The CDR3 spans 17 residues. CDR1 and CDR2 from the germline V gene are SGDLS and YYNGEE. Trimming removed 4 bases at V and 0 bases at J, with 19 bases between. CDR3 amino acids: CASSPRQGWRYQETQYF. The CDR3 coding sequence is TGTGCCAGCAGCCCCCGCCAGGGGTGGCGGTACCAAGAGACCCAGTACTTC. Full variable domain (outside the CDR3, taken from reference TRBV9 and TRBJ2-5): DSGVTQTPKHLITATGQRVTLRCSPRSGDLSVYWYQQSLDQGLQFLIQYYNGEERAKGNILERFSAQQFPDLHSELNLSSLELGDSALYFCASSPRQGWRYQETQYFGPGTRLLVL.

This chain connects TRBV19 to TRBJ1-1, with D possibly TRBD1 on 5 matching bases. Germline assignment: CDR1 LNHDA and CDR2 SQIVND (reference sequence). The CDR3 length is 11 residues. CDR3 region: CATAMNTEAFF. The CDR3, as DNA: TGTGCGACAGCCATGAACACTGAAGCTTTCTTT. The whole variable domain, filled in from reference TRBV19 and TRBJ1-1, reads DGGITQSPKYLFRKEGQNVTLSCEQNLNHDAMYWYRQDPGQGLRLIYYSQIVNDFQKGDIAEGYSVSREKKESFPLTVTSAQKNPTAFYLCATAMNTEAFFGQGTRLTVV.

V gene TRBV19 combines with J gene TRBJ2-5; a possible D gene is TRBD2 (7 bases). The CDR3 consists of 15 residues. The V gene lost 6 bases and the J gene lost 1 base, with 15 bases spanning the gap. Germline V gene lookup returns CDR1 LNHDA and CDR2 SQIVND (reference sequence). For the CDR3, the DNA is TGTGCCAGTAGCATAAATCGGGGGGCCCAAGAGACCCAGTACTTC. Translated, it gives CASSINRGAQETQYF. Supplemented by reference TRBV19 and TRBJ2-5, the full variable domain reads DGGITQSPKYLFRKEGQNVTLSCEQNLNHDAMYWYRQDPGQGLRLIYYSQIVNDFQKGDIAEGYSVSREKKESFPLTVTSAQKNPTAFYLCASSINRGAQETQYFGPGTRLLVL.

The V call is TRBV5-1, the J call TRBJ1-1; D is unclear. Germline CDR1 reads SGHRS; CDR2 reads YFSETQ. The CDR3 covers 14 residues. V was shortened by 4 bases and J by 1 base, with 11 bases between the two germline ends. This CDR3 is CASSPNGENTEAFF. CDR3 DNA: TGCGCCAGCAGCCCAAACGGGGAGAACACTGAAGCTTTCTTT.

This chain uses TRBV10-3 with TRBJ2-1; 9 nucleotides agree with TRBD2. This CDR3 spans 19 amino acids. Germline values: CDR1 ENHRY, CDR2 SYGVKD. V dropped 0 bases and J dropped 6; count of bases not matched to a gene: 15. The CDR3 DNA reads TGTGCCATCAGTGAGTCCTTAAGGCGGGGGGGCCTAGGTGGCAATGAGCAGTTCTTC. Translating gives CAISESLRRGGLGGNEQFF.

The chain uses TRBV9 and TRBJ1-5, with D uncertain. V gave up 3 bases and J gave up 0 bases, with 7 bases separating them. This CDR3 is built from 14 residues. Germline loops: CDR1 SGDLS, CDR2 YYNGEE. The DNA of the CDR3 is TGTGCCAGCAGCGCAGGATTTAGCAATCAGCCCCAGCATTTT. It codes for CASSAGFSNQPQHF.

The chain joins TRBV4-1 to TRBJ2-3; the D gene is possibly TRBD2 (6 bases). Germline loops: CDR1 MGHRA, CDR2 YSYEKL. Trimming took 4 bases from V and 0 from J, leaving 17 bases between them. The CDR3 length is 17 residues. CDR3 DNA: TGCGCCAGCAGCCCCCGCGGGGTAGCGGCTAGCACAGATACGCAGTATTTT. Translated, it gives CASSPRGVAASTDTQYF.

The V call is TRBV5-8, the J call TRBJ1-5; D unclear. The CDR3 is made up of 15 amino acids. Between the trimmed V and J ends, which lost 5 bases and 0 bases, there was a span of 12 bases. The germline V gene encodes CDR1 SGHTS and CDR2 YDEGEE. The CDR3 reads CASRVGGFSNQPQHF. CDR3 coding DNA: TGTGCCAGCAGGGTCGGAGGGTTTAGCAATCAGCCCCAGCATTTT.

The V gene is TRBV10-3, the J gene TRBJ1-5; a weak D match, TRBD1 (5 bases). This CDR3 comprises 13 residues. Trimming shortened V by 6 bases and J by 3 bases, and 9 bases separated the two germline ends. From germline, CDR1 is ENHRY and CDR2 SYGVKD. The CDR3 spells CAISPGLNQPQHF. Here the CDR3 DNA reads TGTGCCATCAGCCCAGGGCTCAATCAGCCCCAGCATTTT.

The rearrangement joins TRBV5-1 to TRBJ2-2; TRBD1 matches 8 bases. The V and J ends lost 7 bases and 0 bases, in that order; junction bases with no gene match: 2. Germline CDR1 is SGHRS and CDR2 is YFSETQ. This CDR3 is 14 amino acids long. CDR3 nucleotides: TGCGCCAGCGGACAGGGCACGAACACCGGGGAGCTGTTTTTT. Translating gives CASGQGTNTGELFF. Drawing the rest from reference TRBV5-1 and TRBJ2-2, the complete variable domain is KAGVTQTPRYLIKTRGQQVTLSCSPISGHRSVSWYQQTPGQGLQFLFEYFSETQRNKGNFPGRFSGRQFSNSRSEMNVSTLELGDSALYLCASGQGTNTGELFFGEGSRLTVL.

CDR3 region: CASSLFRGARPEAFF. CDR3 nucleotide sequence: TGTGCCAGCAGCTTATTTCGCGGGGCGAGGCCTGAAGCTTTCTTT. The V and J genes are TRBV7-9 and TRBJ1-1; D perhaps matches TRBD1 (5 bases). CDR3 length: 15 amino acids. The V gene lost 2 bases and the J gene lost 6 bases, with 16 bases spanning the gap. Germline-derived CDR1 and CDR2 are SEHNR and FQNEAQ (reference sequence).

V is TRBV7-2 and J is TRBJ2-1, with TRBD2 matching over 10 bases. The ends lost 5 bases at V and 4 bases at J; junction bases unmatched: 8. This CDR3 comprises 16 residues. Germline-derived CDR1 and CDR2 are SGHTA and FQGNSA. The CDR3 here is CASSQLLAGGYNEQFF. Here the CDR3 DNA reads TGTGCCAGCAGCCAGCTTTTAGCGGGGGGATACAATGAGCAGTTCTTC.

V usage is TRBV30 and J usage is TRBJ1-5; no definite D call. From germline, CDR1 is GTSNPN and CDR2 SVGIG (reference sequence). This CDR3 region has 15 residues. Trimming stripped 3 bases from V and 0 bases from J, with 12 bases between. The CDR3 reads CAWSEGAHSNQPQHF. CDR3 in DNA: TGTGCCTGGAGCGAGGGTGCACATAGCAATCAGCCCCAGCATTTT.

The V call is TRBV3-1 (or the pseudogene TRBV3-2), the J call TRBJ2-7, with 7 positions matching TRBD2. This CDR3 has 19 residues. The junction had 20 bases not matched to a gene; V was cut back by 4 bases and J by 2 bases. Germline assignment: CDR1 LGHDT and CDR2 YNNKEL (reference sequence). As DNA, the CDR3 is TGTGCCAGCAGCCTGGGGGATCCGGGGGGACCACGTAGGGCCTACGAGCAGTACTTC. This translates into CASSLGDPGGPRRAYEQYF.